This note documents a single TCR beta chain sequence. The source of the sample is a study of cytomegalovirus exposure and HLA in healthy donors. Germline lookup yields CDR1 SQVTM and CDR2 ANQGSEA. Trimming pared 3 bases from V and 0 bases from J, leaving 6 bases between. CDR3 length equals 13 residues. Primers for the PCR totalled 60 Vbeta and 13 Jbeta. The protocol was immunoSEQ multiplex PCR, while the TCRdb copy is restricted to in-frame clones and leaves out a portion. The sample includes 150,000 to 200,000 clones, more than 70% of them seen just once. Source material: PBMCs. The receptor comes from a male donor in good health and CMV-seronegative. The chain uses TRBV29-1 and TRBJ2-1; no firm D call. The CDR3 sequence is CSVDGLSYNEQFF. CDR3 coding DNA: TGCAGCGTTGATGGCCTCTCCTACAATGAGCAGTTCTTC.